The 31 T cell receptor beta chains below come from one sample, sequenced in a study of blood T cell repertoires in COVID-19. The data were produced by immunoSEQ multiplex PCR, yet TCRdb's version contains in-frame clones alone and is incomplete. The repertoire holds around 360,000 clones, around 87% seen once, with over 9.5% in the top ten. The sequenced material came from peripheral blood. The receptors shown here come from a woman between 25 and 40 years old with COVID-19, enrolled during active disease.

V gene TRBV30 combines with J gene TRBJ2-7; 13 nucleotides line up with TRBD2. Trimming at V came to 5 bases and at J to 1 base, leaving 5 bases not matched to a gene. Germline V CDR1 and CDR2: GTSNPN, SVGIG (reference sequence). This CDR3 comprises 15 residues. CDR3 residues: CAWGTSGIISYEQYF. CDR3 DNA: TGTGCCTGGGGGACTAGCGGGATAATATCCTACGAGCAGTACTTC.

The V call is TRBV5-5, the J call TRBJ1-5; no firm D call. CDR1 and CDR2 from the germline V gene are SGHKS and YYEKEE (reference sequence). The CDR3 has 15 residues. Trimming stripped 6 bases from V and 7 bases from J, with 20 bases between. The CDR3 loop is CASNPWTLGRQPQHF. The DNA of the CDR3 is TGTGCCAGCAACCCATGGACTCTAGGGCGGCAGCCCCAGCATTTT.

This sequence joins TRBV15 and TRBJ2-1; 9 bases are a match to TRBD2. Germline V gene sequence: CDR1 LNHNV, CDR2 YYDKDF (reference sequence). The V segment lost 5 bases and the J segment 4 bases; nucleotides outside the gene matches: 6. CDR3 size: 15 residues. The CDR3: CATSGAGGLYNEQFF. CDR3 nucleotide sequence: TGTGCCACCAGCGGGGCGGGAGGGCTTTACAATGAGCAGTTCTTC.

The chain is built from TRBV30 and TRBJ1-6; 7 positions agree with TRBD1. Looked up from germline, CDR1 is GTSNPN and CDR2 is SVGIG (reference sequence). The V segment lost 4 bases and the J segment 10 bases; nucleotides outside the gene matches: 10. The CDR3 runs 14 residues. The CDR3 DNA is TGTGCCTGGAAGGAGACAGGGTTAGGCTCACCCCTCCACTTT. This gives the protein CAWKETGLGSPLHF.

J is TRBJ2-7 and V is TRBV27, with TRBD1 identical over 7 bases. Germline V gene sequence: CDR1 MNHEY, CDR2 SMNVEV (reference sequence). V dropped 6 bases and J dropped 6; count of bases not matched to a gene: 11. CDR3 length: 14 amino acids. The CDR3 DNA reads TGTGCCAGCAGCGACCGACAGGGAATAGGCGAGCAGTACTTC. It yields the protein CASSDRQGIGEQYF.

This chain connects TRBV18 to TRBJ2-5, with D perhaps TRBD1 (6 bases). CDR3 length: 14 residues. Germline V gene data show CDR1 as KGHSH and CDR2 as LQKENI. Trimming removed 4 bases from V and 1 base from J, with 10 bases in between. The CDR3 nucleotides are TGTGCCAGCTCACTACAAGGGGGCCAAGAGACCCAGTACTTC. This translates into CASSLQGGQETQYF.

The DNA for the CDR3 is TGCAGCGTATTCGAAGCGCGGGAGACCCAGTACTTC. Protein sequence: CSVFEARETQYF. V gene TRBV29-1 combines with J gene TRBJ2-5; D remains unclear. In germline, CDR1 is SQVTM, CDR2 ANQGSEA. This CDR3 region has 12 residues. Trimming stripped 6 bases from V and 5 bases from J, with 13 bases between.

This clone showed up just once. The DNA of the CDR3 is TGTGCCAGCAGATCGGGGGGCGCGACGTCTGAAGCTTTCTTT. Its protein is CASRSGGATSEAFF. The chain couples TRBV28 to TRBJ1-1; D possibly corresponds to TRBD1 (6 bases). Per the germline V gene, CDR1 is MDHEN and CDR2 is SYDVKM. Trimming pared 6 bases from V and 6 bases from J, leaving 17 bases between. The CDR3 sequence is 14 residues long.

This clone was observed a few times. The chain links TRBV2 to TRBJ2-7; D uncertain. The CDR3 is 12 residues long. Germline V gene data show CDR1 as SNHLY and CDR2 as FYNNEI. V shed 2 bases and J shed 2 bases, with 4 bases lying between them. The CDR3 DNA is TGTGCCAGCAGTGAACAGGCCTACGAGCAGTACTTC. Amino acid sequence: CASSEQAYEQYF. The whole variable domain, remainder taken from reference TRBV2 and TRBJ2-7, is EPEVTQTPSHQVTQMGQEVILRCVPISNHLYFYWYRQILGQKVEFLVSFYNNEISEKSEIFDDQFSVERPDGSNFTLKIRSTKLEDSAMYFCASSEQAYEQYFGPGTRLTVT.

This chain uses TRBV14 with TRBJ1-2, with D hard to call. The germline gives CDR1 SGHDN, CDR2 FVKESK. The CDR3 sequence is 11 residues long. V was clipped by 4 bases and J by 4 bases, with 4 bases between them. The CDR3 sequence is CASSRAYGYTF. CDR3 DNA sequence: TGTGCCAGCAGCCGGGCCTATGGCTACACCTTC.

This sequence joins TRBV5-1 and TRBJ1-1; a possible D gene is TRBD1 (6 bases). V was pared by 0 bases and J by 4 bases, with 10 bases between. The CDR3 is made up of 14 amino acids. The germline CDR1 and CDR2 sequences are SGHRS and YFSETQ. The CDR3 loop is CASSLDRAGTEAFF. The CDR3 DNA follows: TGCGCCAGCAGCTTGGACAGGGCTGGCACTGAAGCTTTCTTT.

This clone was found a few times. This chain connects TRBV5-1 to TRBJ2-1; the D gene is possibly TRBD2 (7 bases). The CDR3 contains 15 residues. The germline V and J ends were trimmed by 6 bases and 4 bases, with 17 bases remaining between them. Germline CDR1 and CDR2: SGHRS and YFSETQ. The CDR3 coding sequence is TGCGCCAGCAACAGGGACTACCAGATATACAATGAGCAGTTCTTC. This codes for CASNRDYQIYNEQFF.

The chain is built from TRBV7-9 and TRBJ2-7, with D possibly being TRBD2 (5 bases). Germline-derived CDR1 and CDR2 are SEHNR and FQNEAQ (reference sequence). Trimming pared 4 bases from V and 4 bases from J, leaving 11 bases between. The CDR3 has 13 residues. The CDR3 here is CASSSYTGYEQYF. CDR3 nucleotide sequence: TGTGCCAGCAGCTCCTATACGGGATACGAGCAGTACTTC. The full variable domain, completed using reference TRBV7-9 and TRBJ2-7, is DTGVSQNPRHKITKRGQNVTFRCDPISEHNRLYWYRQTLGQGPEFLTYFQNEAQLEKSRLLSDRFSAERPKGSFSTLEIQRTEQGDSAMYLCASSSYTGYEQYFGPGTRLTVT.

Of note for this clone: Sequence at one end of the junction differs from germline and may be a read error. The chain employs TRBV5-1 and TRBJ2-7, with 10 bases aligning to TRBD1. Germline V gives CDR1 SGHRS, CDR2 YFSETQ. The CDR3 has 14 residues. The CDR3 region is CASRLGQGTYEQYF. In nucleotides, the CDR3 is TGCGCCAGCAGGTTGGGACAGGGGACCTACGAGCAGTACTTC.

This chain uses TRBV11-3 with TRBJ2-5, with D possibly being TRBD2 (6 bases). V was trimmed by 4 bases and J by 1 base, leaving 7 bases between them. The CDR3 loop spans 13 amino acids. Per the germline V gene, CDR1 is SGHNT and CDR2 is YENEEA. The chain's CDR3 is CASSWRGQETQYF. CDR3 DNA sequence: TGTGCCAGCAGCTGGCGGGGCCAAGAGACCCAGTACTTC. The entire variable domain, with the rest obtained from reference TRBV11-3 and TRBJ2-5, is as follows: EAGVVQSPRYKIIEKKQPVAFWCNPISGHNTLYWYLQNLGQGPELLIRYENEEAVDDSQLPKDRFSAERLKGVDSTLKIQPAELGDSAVYLCASSWRGQETQYFGPGTRLLVL.

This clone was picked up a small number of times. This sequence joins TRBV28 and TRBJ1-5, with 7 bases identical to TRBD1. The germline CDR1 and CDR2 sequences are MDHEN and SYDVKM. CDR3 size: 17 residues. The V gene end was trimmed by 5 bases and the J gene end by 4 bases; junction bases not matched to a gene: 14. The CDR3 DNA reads TGTGCCAGCAGTCCACGATCGGAGGGGGCCCTTAATCAGCCCCAGCATTTT. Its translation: CASSPRSEGALNQPQHF.

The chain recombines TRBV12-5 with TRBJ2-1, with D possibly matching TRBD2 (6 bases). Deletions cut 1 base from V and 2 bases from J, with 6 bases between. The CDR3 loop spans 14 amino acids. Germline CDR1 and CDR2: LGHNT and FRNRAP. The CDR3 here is CASGLGLAYNEQFF. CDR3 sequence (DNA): TGTGCTAGTGGTTTGGGACTAGCCTACAATGAGCAGTTCTTC. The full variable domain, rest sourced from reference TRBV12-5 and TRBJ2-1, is DARVTQTPRHKVTEMGQEVTMRCQPILGHNTVFWYRQTMMQGLELLAYFRNRAPLDDSGMPKDRFSAEMPDATLATLKIQPSEPRDSAVYFCASGLGLAYNEQFFGPGTRLTVL.

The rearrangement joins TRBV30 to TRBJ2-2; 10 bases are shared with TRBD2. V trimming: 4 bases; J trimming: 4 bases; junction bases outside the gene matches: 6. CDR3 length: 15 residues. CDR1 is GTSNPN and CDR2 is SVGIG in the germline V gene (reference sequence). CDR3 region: CAWNTGTSVTGELFF. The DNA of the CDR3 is TGTGCCTGGAACACCGGGACTAGCGTCACCGGGGAGCTGTTTTTT.

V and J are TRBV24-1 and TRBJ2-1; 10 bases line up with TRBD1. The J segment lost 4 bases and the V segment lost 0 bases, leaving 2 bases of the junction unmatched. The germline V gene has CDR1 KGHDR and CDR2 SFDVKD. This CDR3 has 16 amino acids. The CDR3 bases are TGTGCCACCAGTGATTTGGGACAGGGGGAATACAATGAGCAGTTCTTC. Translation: CATSDLGQGEYNEQFF.

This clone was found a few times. CDR3 sequence: CAWSLGANQPQHF. CDR3 in DNA: TGTGCCTGGAGTCTAGGGGCCAATCAGCCCCAGCATTTT. The V call is TRBV30, the J call TRBJ1-5; D may be TRBD1 (5 bases). V was clipped by 2 bases and J by 3 bases, with 8 bases between them. The germline CDR1 and CDR2 sequences are GTSNPN and SVGIG (reference sequence). The CDR3 covers 13 residues.

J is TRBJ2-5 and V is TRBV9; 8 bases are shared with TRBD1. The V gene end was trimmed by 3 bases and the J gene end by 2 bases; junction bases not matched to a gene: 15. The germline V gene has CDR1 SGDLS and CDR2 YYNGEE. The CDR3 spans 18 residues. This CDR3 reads CASSDHFRDRRDQETQYF. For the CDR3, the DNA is TGTGCCAGCAGCGACCACTTCAGGGACAGGCGTGATCAAGAGACCCAGTACTTC.

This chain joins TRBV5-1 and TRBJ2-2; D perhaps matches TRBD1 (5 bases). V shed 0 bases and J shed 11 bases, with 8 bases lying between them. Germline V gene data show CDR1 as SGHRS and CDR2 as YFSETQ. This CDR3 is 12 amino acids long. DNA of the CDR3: TGCGCCAGCAGCTTGGTCCAGGGTGAGCTGTTTTTT. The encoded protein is CASSLVQGELFF.

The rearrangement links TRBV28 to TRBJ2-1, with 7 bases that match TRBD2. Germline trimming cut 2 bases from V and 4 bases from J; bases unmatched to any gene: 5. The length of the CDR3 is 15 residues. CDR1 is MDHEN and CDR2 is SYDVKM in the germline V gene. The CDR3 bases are TGTGCCAGCAGTTTAAATTCGGGACTATACAATGAGCAGTTCTTC. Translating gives CASSLNSGLYNEQFF.

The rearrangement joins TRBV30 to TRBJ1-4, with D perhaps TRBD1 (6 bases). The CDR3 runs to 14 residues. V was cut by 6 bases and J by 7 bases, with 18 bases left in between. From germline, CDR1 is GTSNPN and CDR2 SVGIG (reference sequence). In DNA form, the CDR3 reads TGTGCCTGTCAGAGTTTAGGGGGTCCTGAAAAACTGTTTTTT. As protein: CACQSLGGPEKLFF.

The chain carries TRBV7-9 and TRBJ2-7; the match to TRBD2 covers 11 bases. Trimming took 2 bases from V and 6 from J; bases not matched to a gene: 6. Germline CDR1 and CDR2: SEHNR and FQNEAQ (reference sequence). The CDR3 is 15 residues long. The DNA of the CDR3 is TGTGCCAGCAGCTTACTAGCGGGAGGCCGGGGCGAGCAGTACTTC. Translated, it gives CASSLLAGGRGEQYF. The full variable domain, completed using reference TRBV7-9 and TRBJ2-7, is DTGVSQNPRHKITKRGQNVTFRCDPISEHNRLYWYRQTLGQGPEFLTYFQNEAQLEKSRLLSDRFSAERPKGSFSTLEIQRTEQGDSAMYLCASSLLAGGRGEQYFGPGTRLTVT.

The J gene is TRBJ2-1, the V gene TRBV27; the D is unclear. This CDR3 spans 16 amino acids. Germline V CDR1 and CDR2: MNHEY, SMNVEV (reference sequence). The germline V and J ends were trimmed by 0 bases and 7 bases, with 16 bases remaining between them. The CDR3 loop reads CASSLSLDTIWNEQFF. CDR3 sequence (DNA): TGTGCCAGCAGTTTATCGTTAGACACCATTTGGAATGAGCAGTTCTTC.

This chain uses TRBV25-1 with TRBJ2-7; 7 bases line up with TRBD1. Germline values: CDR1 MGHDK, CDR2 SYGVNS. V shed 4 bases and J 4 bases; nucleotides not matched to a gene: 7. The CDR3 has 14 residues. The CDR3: CASSGAGGSYEQYF. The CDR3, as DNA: TGTGCCAGCAGTGGGGCAGGGGGTTCGTACGAGCAGTACTTC.

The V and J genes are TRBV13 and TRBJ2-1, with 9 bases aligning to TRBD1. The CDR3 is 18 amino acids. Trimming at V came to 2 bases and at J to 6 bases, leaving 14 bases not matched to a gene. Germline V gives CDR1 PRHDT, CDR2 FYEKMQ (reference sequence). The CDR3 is CASSLFITGQGAFNEQFF. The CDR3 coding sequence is TGTGCCAGCAGCTTATTTATAACGGGACAGGGTGCTTTCAATGAGCAGTTCTTC.

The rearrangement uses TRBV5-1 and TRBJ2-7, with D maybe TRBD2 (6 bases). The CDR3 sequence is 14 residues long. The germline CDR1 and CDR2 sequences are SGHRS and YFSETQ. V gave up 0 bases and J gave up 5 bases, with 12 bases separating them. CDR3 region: CASSLAPGRNEQYF. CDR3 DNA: TGCGCCAGCAGCTTGGCCCCAGGGAGGAACGAGCAGTACTTC.

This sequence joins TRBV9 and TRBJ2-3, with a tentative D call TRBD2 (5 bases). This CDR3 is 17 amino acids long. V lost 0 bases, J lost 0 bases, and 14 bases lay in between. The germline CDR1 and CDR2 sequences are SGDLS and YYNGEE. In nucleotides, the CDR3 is TGTGCCAGCAGCGTAGTAGGCGGGCTGACTAGCACAGATACGCAGTATTTT. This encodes CASSVVGGLTSTDTQYF.

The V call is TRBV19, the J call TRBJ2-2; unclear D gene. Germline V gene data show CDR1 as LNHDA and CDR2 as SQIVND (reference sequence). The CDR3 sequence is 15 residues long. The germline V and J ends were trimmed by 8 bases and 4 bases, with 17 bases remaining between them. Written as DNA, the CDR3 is TGTGCCAGTGGCATCGGGTCTCAGATCACCGGGGAGCTGTTTTTT. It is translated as CASGIGSQITGELFF.